The T cell receptor (beta chain) under discussion was sequenced for a study of CD4+ T cells in melanoma. Regarding the study as a whole: CD8+ T cell, macrophage and B cell function reportedly correlated with neoantigen-specific CD4+ T cells.

The data were produced by immunoSEQ multiplex PCR, yet TCRdb's version contains in-frame clones alone and is incomplete. The table includes about 11,000 clones, approximately 72% detected once. This clone has only a few counts. What it binds is not known. V was trimmed by 2 bases and J by 4 bases, leaving 3 bases between them. The CDR3 has 12 amino acids. Per germline, CDR1 MNHNS and CDR2 SASEGT. Sequenced material: cells from a culture (not recorded whether cultured in vitro). The source is a human donor with melanoma. V usage is TRBV6-1 and J usage is TRBJ1-3; D is uncertain. The CDR3 DNA follows: TGTGCCAGCAGTGAATCCGGAAACACCATATATTTT. Protein sequence: CASSESGNTIYF.